What follows is one TCR beta chain and its context. This specimen comes from a study of blood T cell repertoires in COVID-19. About the study: T cells, B-cell-depleted T cells, or PBMCs provided the cDNA or gDNA that served as material.

Authors' data handling: Amplifying reference gene primers gave estimates of nucleated cell counts. TCRdb keeps only in-frame clones here, not all; method: immunoSEQ multiplex PCR. V and J calls and clone size are those listed in that table; D and trimming were worked out from the DNA. The sample has around 100,000 clones, roughly 84% seen once. From germline, CDR1 is SGHTA and CDR2 FQGNSA. This CDR3 has 14 residues. V lost 6 bases to trimming and J lost 5 bases, with 17 bases between them. The sample taken for sequencing was peripheral blood. The receptor comes from a middle-aged man with acute or convalescent COVID-19. This sequence joins TRBV7-2 and TRBJ2-7, with D possibly being TRBD1 (7 bases). The CDR3 loop is CASRRGDSRNEQYF. In nucleotides, the CDR3 is TGTGCCAGCAGGCGCGGGGACAGCAGGAACGAGCAGTACTTC.